The 21 T cell receptor beta chains below were found in one sample sequenced in a study of cytomegalovirus exposure and HLA in healthy donors. In the PCR, 60 Vbeta and 13 Jbeta primers were used. Here immunoSEQ multiplex PCR was the method, and the copy in TCRdb shows in-frame clones only, minus some. Of 180,000 or so clones listed, approximately 81% are singletons. The material sequenced was PBMCs. These receptor sequences come from a woman under 30 in good health and CMV-seronegative.

Remarks on this clone: Germline is not matched at one junction end, which may reflect a read error. The rearrangement joins TRBV28 to TRBJ2-7, with D perhaps TRBD2 (5 bases). The germline V gene has CDR1 MDHEN and CDR2 SYDVKM. This CDR3 contains 15 residues. The CDR3 nucleotides are TGTGCCAGCAATGGTAGGAGGCTCAGCTCCTACGAGCAGTGCTTC. Its translation is CASNGRRLSSYEQCF.

The chain joins TRBV5-1 to TRBJ2-1, with D maybe TRBD1 (6 bases). Germline loops: CDR1 SGHRS, CDR2 YFSETQ. Between the trimmed V and J ends, which lost 4 bases and 6 bases, there was a span of 17 bases. The CDR3 loop spans 15 amino acids. As DNA, the CDR3 is TGCGCCAGCAGCGCACGACAGGCGTCTGGCAATGAGCAGTTCTTC. Translated, it gives CASSARQASGNEQFF. The full variable domain, with the rest looked up from reference TRBV5-1 and TRBJ2-1, is KAGVTQTPRYLIKTRGQQVTLSCSPISGHRSVSWYQQTPGQGLQFLFEYFSETQRNKGNFPGRFSGRQFSNSRSEMNVSTLELGDSALYLCASSARQASGNEQFFGPGTRLTVL.

A single count supports this clone. The CDR3 spells CASSLSLAEIETQYF. CDR3 nucleotide sequence: TGTGCCAGCAGCTTATCGCTAGCGGAAATAGAGACCCAGTACTTC. J is TRBJ2-5 and V is TRBV7-9, with 7 bases aligning to TRBD2. Germline V gene data show CDR1 as SEHNR and CDR2 as FQNEAQ (reference sequence). The CDR3 contains 15 residues. The V and J ends lost 2 bases and 4 bases, in that order; junction bases with no gene match: 7.

The CDR3 sequence is CASSESPLAGVNNEQFF. The CDR3 nucleotides are TGTGCCAGCAGTGAGTCCCCTCTAGCGGGAGTTAACAATGAGCAGTTCTTC. The chain recombines TRBV2 with TRBJ2-1, with 10 bases aligning to TRBD2. CDR1 SNHLY and CDR2 FYNNEI come from the germline V gene. The CDR3 extends over 17 amino acids. V shed 3 bases and J 5 bases; nucleotides not matched to a gene: 10.

The genes are TRBV18 and TRBJ2-1, with a possible D match to TRBD1 (6 bases). From germline, CDR1 is KGHSH and CDR2 LQKENI. CDR3 size: 14 residues. Trimming removed 5 bases from V and 5 bases from J, with 13 bases in between. The CDR3: CASSVRTENNEQFF. In DNA, the CDR3 is TGTGCCAGCTCAGTAAGGACAGAAAACAATGAGCAGTTCTTC. Variable domain in full (rest from reference TRBV18 and TRBJ2-1): NAGVMQNPRHLVRRRGQEARLRCSPMKGHSHVYWYRQLPEEGLKFMVYLQKENIIDESGMPKERFSAEFPKEGPSILRIQQVVRGDSAAYFCASSVRTENNEQFFGPGTRLTVL.

This clone was counted a few times. The chain joins TRBV5-1 to TRBJ2-7; 13 bases are shared with TRBD2. This CDR3 has 17 residues. Germline V gives CDR1 SGHRS, CDR2 YFSETQ. V was pared by 4 bases and J by 4 bases, with 11 bases of the junction left unmatched. In nucleotides, the CDR3 is TGCGCCAGCAGCACGGGACTAGCGGGAAGGAGGGGGTACGAGCAGTACTTC. Protein product: CASSTGLAGRRGYEQYF.

In DNA form, the CDR3 reads TGTGCCACATTGGATCCTAGGTTTCGGCGTGAAGCTTTCTTT. Translated, it gives CATLDPRFRREAFF. The rearrangement links TRBV19 to TRBJ1-1; D uncertain. Trimming removed 10 bases at V and 7 bases at J, with 22 bases between. Germline V gene sequence: CDR1 LNHDA, CDR2 SQIVND (reference sequence). The CDR3 is 14 amino acids.

V gene TRBV10-3 combines with J gene TRBJ1-1; no clear D gene. The CDR3 is 14 residues long. V was pared by 2 bases and J by 8 bases, with 15 bases between. Germline loops: CDR1 ENHRY, CDR2 SYGVKD. For the CDR3, the DNA is TGTGCCATCAGTGAGGCTGGACTGGTAGCCGAAGCTTTCTTT. This encodes CAISEAGLVAEAFF.

This clone has only one observation. The chain carries TRBV14 and TRBJ2-7, with D possibly being TRBD1 (5 bases). This CDR3 has 13 amino acids. Germline V gene data show CDR1 as SGHDN and CDR2 as FVKESK. V was cut by 6 bases and J by 3 bases, with 12 bases left in between. CDR3 sequence reads: CASRPAGFYEQYF. The DNA of the CDR3 is TGTGCCAGCAGGCCAGCAGGGTTCTACGAGCAGTACTTC.

This clone was counted at least ten times. The genes are TRBV10-3 and TRBJ1-1; D is possibly TRBD1 (5 bases). In germline, CDR1 is ENHRY, CDR2 SYGVKD. Trimming shortened V by 2 bases and J by 3 bases, and 10 bases separated the two germline ends. The CDR3 runs to 14 residues. For the CDR3, the DNA is TGTGCCATCAGTGAGCGGCAGGGCGACACTGAAGCTTTCTTT. It encodes CAISERQGDTEAFF.

The rearrangement links TRBV5-6 to TRBJ1-5, with D possibly being TRBD1 (5 bases). Germline CDR1 and CDR2: SGHDT and YYEEEE. Trimming cost V 4 bases and J 6 bases, with 17 bases left between them. This CDR3 comprises 15 residues. CDR3 region: CASSRWKGRTQPQHF. CDR3 bases: TGTGCCAGCAGCCGCTGGAAGGGGCGTACTCAGCCCCAGCATTTT.

This chain connects TRBV28 to TRBJ2-7, with TRBD2 matching 10 bases. This CDR3 has 15 residues. Germline-derived CDR1 and CDR2 are MDHEN and SYDVKM. V lost 4 bases, J lost 5 bases, and 8 bases stayed unmatched. CDR3: CASSSTGLAADEQYF. CDR3 coding DNA: TGTGCCAGCAGTTCTACAGGACTAGCGGCGGACGAGCAGTACTTC.

The chain combines TRBV28 with TRBJ2-7; maybe TRBD2 (6 bases). V was trimmed by 4 bases and J by 6 bases, leaving 16 bases between them. The CDR3 loop spans 14 amino acids. Per the germline V gene, CDR1 is MDHEN and CDR2 is SYDVKM. In DNA form, the CDR3 reads TGTGCCAGCAGTTCCCCCCCACTAGCTGGCGAGCAGTACTTC. Its translation is CASSSPPLAGEQYF.

V usage is TRBV7-9 and J usage is TRBJ2-7; no firm D call. V gave up 3 bases and J gave up 6 bases, with 6 bases separating them. Germline loops: CDR1 SEHNR, CDR2 FQNEAQ (reference sequence). CDR3 length: 11 amino acids. CDR3 sequence reads: CASSFNSEQYF. The CDR3 DNA reads as TGTGCCAGCAGCTTTAATAGCGAGCAGTACTTC. The full variable domain, rest sourced from reference TRBV7-9 and TRBJ2-7, is DTGVSQNPRHKITKRGQNVTFRCDPISEHNRLYWYRQTLGQGPEFLTYFQNEAQLEKSRLLSDRFSAERPKGSFSTLEIQRTEQGDSAMYLCASSFNSEQYFGPGTRLTVT.

V is TRBV5-5 and J is TRBJ1-3; unclear D gene. V was shortened by 0 bases and J by 0 bases, with 7 bases between the two germline ends. CDR3 size: 15 residues. CDR1 is SGHKS, CDR2 YYEKEE, per germline (reference sequence). CDR3 sequence: CASSLVPSSGNTIYF. The CDR3 DNA sequence: TGTGCCAGCAGCTTGGTGCCGAGCTCTGGAAACACCATATATTTT. The full variable domain, rest sourced from reference TRBV5-5 and TRBJ1-3, is DAGVTQSPTHLIKTRGQQVTLRCSPISGHKSVSWYQQVLGQGPQFIFQYYEKEERGRGNFPDRFSARQFPNYSSELNVNALLLGDSALYLCASSLVPSSGNTIYFGEGSWLTVV.

This clone was counted once. The chain links TRBV4-3 to TRBJ2-3; no clear D. The CDR3 covers 13 residues. The ends were cut back, 0 bases at V and 6 bases at J, with 7 bases in the middle. The germline V gene encodes CDR1 LGHNA and CDR2 YSLEER. CDR3 coding DNA: TGCGCCAGCAGCCAAGATCGCCGGGATACGCAGTATTTT. Residues: CASSQDRRDTQYF.

The rearrangement joins TRBV4-1 to TRBJ1-2; TRBD1 matches at 9 bases. The CDR3 consists of 14 residues. V shed 3 bases and J 5 bases; nucleotides not matched to a gene: 4. From germline, CDR1 is MGHRA and CDR2 YSYEKL. CDR3 nucleotide sequence: TGCGCCAGCAGCCAGGGACAGGGATGGTATGGCTACACCTTC. It codes for CASSQGQGWYGYTF.

The chain joins TRBV6-1 to TRBJ2-5, with TRBD1 identical over 7 bases. Germline-derived CDR1 and CDR2 are MNHNS and SASEGT. V gave up 7 bases and J gave up 3 bases; unmatched junction bases: 5. The CDR3 is 13 amino acids. The CDR3 loop is CASKEGGEETQYF. CDR3 sequence (DNA): TGTGCCAGCAAAGAAGGGGGCGAAGAGACCCAGTACTTC.

This clone showed up just once. This sequence joins TRBV6-4 and TRBJ1-1, with D hard to call. CDR3 size: 13 residues. Germline CDR1 is MRHNA and CDR2 is SNTAGT. Trimming cost V 3 bases and J 4 bases, with 9 bases left between them. The CDR3 nucleotides are TGTGCCAGCAGTGAGAAGAGAGGCACTGAAGCTTTCTTT. Protein: CASSEKRGTEAFF.

This clone was recorded only once. The rearrangement joins TRBV7-3 to TRBJ1-2; D call uncertain. Trimming left V 3 bases short and J 2 bases short, with 7 bases between. Germline CDR1 SGHTA, CDR2 FQGTGA. This CDR3 is built from 13 residues. CDR3 residues: CASSFPPNYGYTF. CDR3 DNA sequence: TGTGCCAGCAGCTTCCCTCCGAACTATGGCTACACCTTC. Using reference TRBV7-3 and TRBJ1-2 for the parts outside the CDR3, the full variable domain is GAGVSQTPSNKVTEKGKYVELRCDPISGHTALYWYRQSLGQGPEFLIYFQGTGAADDSGLPNDRFFAVRPEGSVSTLKIQRTERGDSAVYLCASSFPPNYGYTFGSGTRLTVV.

This clone has only a few counts. This chain uses TRBV6-6 with TRBJ2-3; 7 nucleotides line up with TRBD2. CDR1 and CDR2 from the germline V gene are MNHNY and SVGAGI (reference sequence). V shed 5 bases and J 3 bases; nucleotides not matched to a gene: 11. This CDR3 has 16 amino acids. The chain's CDR3 is CASSNTSGIATDTQYF. CDR3 sequence (DNA): TGTGCCAGCAGTAACACGAGCGGGATTGCAACAGATACGCAGTATTTT.